This entry lists 32 T cell receptor beta chains sequenced from one sample in a study of cytomegalovirus exposure and HLA in healthy donors. TCRdb's table, derived via immunoSEQ multiplex PCR, lists solely in-frame clones and lacks some. The sample comprises some 140,000 clones, roughly 89% of which are singletons, and about 9.9% rests with the top ten. Source material: PBMCs. These receptors came from a young woman in good health and CMV-seropositive.

The chain employs TRBV2 and TRBJ1-1, with 9 bases identical to TRBD1. The germline CDR1 and CDR2 sequences are SNHLY and FYNNEI. J lost 10 bases, V lost 4 bases, and 4 bases had no gene match. The CDR3 is 12 amino acids. CDR3: CASSAGQGVAFF. CDR3 nucleotide sequence: TGTGCCAGCAGTGCGGGACAGGGAGTAGCTTTCTTT. Drawing the rest from reference TRBV2 and TRBJ1-1, the complete variable domain is EPEVTQTPSHQVTQMGQEVILRCVPISNHLYFYWYRQILGQKVEFLVSFYNNEISEKSEIFDDQFSVERPDGSNFTLKIRSTKLEDSAMYFCASSAGQGVAFFGQGTRLTVV.

The chain uses TRBV4-2 and TRBJ2-5; D may be TRBD1 (5 bases). The CDR3 sequence is 14 residues long. CDR1 is LGHNA, CDR2 YNFKEQ, per germline. Trimming took off 3 bases at V and 5 bases at J, with 13 bases between the two ends. The CDR3 loop is CASSHLGPLETQYF. In nucleotides, the CDR3 is TGTGCCAGCAGCCATCTGGGGCCCCTGGAGACCCAGTACTTC.

The J gene is TRBJ2-7, the V gene TRBV7-9, with D possibly matching TRBD2 (6 bases). CDR1 is SEHNR and CDR2 is FQNEAQ in the germline V gene (reference sequence). V shed 0 bases and J shed 9 bases, with 21 bases lying between them. The CDR3 covers 16 residues. The CDR3 DNA is TGTGCCAGCAGCTTAGCTGAGGCGCCTGCAATGGAGGGGCAGTACTTC. This sequence encodes CASSLAEAPAMEGQYF.

The rearrangement uses TRBV15 and TRBJ2-7; 7 bases map to TRBD2. Germline CDR1 is LNHNV and CDR2 is YYDKDF (reference sequence). The CDR3 covers 16 residues. V shed 3 bases, J shed 2 bases, and the junction held 10 bases outside the gene matches. The DNA of the CDR3 is TGTGCCACCAGCAGGGGGGGGTCGGGGTCACCCTACGAGCAGTACTTC. Protein product: CATSRGGSGSPYEQYF.

This clone was seen more than once but under ten times. This sequence joins TRBV7-9 and TRBJ1-1; D is perhaps TRBD1 (6 bases). CDR1 SEHNR and CDR2 FQNEAQ come from the germline V gene (reference sequence). With 1 base removed from V and 8 bases from J, the gap between germline ends came to 14 bases. This CDR3 spans 14 amino acids. The DNA of the CDR3 is TGTGCCAGCAGCTTAGGTAGACAGGCGTCAGAAGCTTTCTTT. Translating it yields CASSLGRQASEAFF.

The chain links TRBV6-5 to TRBJ1-4; D not resolved. Per germline, CDR1 MNHEY and CDR2 SVGAGI. This CDR3 is 14 amino acids long. The V and J ends lost 2 bases and 12 bases respectively, with 16 bases between them. The DNA of the CDR3 is TGTGCCAGCAGTTACAGGTCCGCTGGGAGCGAACTGTTTTTT. Its protein product is CASSYRSAGSELFF.

This sequence joins TRBV5-1 and TRBJ1-5; D unresolved. There are 14 residues in the CDR3. Germline CDR1 reads SGHRS; CDR2 reads YFSETQ. Trimming cost V 1 base and J 3 bases, with 8 bases left between them. The CDR3 sequence is CASSLLGDNQPQHF. DNA for the CDR3: TGCGCCAGCAGCTTGTTGGGAGACAATCAGCCCCAGCATTTT.

The genes are TRBV6-5 and TRBJ2-7, with 10 bases matching TRBD1. This CDR3 spans 15 amino acids. From germline, CDR1 is MNHEY and CDR2 SVGAGI. The junction had 5 bases not matched to a gene; V was cut back by 5 bases and J by 1 base. The CDR3 loop reads CASSAGTGASYEQYF. The CDR3 bases are TGTGCCAGCAGTGCTGGGACAGGGGCTTCCTACGAGCAGTACTTC.

This clone was found once. V usage is TRBV6-1 and J usage is TRBJ2-7, with 7 nucleotides matching TRBD2. V gave up 4 bases and J gave up 6 bases; unmatched junction bases: 12. The CDR3 consists of 15 residues. Germline CDR1 reads MNHNS; CDR2 reads SASEGT. For the CDR3, the DNA is TGTGCCAGCAGTGGAGGACTTATGCGCGGGGGCGAGCAGTACTTC. It is translated as CASSGGLMRGGEQYF.

This clone was observed a handful of times. V gene TRBV7-8 combines with J gene TRBJ1-3, with 8 bases aligning to TRBD1. Germline CDR1 and CDR2: SGHVS and FQNEAQ. There are 15 residues in the CDR3. The trim removed 5 bases at V and 2 bases at J, leaving 5 bases unmatched. CDR3 DNA sequence: TGTGCCAGCAGCCCGTCGACAGGGGCTGGAAACACCATATATTTT. It is translated as CASSPSTGAGNTIYF.

This clone was seen a handful of times. This chain connects TRBV20-1 to TRBJ1-2; D gene ambiguous. The CDR3 sequence is 11 residues long. Germline-derived CDR1 and CDR2 are DFQATT and SNEGSKA (reference sequence). Trimming pared 8 bases from V and 8 bases from J, leaving 15 bases between. CDR3: CSTDRSGGYTF. The CDR3 DNA reads TGCAGTACTGACCGGTCCGGGGGCTACACCTTC.

V is TRBV27 and J is TRBJ2-2, with a tentative D call TRBD2 (5 bases). The V gene lost 2 bases and the J gene lost 3 bases, with 13 bases spanning the gap. Germline-derived CDR1 and CDR2 are MNHEY and SMNVEV (reference sequence). The CDR3 runs 16 residues. CDR3 in DNA: TGTGCCAGCAGTTTAGGTGCCGGGCGGGACACCGGGGAGCTGTTTTTT. Translating gives CASSLGAGRDTGELFF.

This chain uses TRBV5-1 with TRBJ1-1; 7 bases align to TRBD1. CDR1 SGHRS and CDR2 YFSETQ come from the germline V gene. The CDR3 contains 13 residues. With V trimmed by 1 base and J by 11 bases, 8 bases remained unmatched. In DNA form, the CDR3 reads TGCGCCAGCAGCTTGACGACAGGGTTGGGGGCTTTCTTT. It codes for CASSLTTGLGAFF.

This chain links TRBV4-3 with TRBJ1-2; D ambiguous. CDR3 length: 12 residues. Trimming stripped 0 bases from V and 10 bases from J, with 9 bases between. Germline CDR1 LGHNA, CDR2 YSLEER. CDR3 sequence: CASSQDYQAYTF. CDR3 in DNA: TGCGCCAGCAGCCAAGATTATCAGGCCTACACCTTC.

V usage is TRBV6-5 and J usage is TRBJ2-1, with TRBD2 matching over 9 bases. CDR3 length equals 16 residues. Germline V gives CDR1 MNHEY, CDR2 SVGAGI. Trimming at V came to 2 bases and at J to 10 bases, leaving 12 bases not matched to a gene. The DNA for the CDR3 is TGTGCCAGCAGTTACCTAGGGGCTAGCGGGGAAGGAGAGCAGTTCTTC. It specifies CASSYLGASGEGEQFF.

This clone was detected a few times. The chain uses TRBV10-1 and TRBJ2-2; TRBD1 is a possible D gene (6 bases). V dropped 6 bases and J dropped 2 bases, with 7 bases sitting between them. Germline V gene lookup returns CDR1 WNHNN and CDR2 SYGVQD (reference sequence). The CDR3 spans 13 residues. CDR3 bases: TGCGCCAGCAGGGACAGAAACACCGGGGAGCTGTTTTTT. This codes for CASRDRNTGELFF.

The rearrangement uses TRBV4-1 and TRBJ1-2, with a weak D call TRBD1 (6 bases). The germline V gene encodes CDR1 MGHRA and CDR2 YSYEKL. Trimming cost V 4 bases and J 2 bases, with 14 bases left between them. This CDR3 spans 15 amino acids. The CDR3 spells CASSLGGQLNYGYTF. The CDR3 nucleotides read TGCGCCAGCAGCCTAGGGGGACAATTAAACTATGGCTACACCTTC.

The chain combines TRBV5-1 with TRBJ1-1; 8 nucleotides match TRBD1. The CDR3 is 17 residues long. Germline CDR1 SGHRS, CDR2 YFSETQ. The V gene end was trimmed by 0 bases and the J gene end by 0 bases; junction bases not matched to a gene: 7. The CDR3 is CASSLAWAGGMNTEAFF. In DNA, the CDR3 is TGCGCCAGCAGCTTGGCCTGGGCAGGGGGCATGAACACTGAAGCTTTCTTT.

The chain couples TRBV2 to TRBJ1-2; 8 bases agree with TRBD1. Germline-derived CDR1 and CDR2 are SNHLY and FYNNEI. This CDR3 contains 16 residues. V was pared by 1 base and J by 8 bases, with 12 bases of the junction left unmatched. CDR3 nucleotide sequence: TGTGCCAGCAGTGAAGTTACCGGACAGGGATCTCCAGGCTACACCTTC. It is translated as CASSEVTGQGSPGYTF.

The gene calls are TRBV7-2 and TRBJ1-6; D call uncertain. Germline-derived CDR1 and CDR2 are SGHTA and FQGNSA. CDR3 size: 17 residues. Trimming took 4 bases from V and 7 from J, leaving 20 bases between them. Here the CDR3 DNA reads TGTGCCAGCAGCTCAATGGTTACAGAAGGTTGGAATTCACCCCTCCACTTT. The encoded protein is CASSSMVTEGWNSPLHF.

In its sample, this clone was seen a few times. The chain links TRBV7-9 to TRBJ1-1; D not certain. Trimming pared 3 bases from V and 1 base from J, leaving 9 bases between. The CDR3 loop spans 14 amino acids. Germline V lookup: CDR1 SEHNR, CDR2 FQNEAQ (reference sequence). The chain's CDR3 is CASSLPRGNTEAFF. The CDR3 region has the DNA TGTGCCAGCAGCTTGCCCCGGGGGAACACTGAAGCTTTCTTT.

A single count supports this clone. This chain uses TRBV6-5 with TRBJ2-2; maybe TRBD1 (5 bases). Germline V gene data show CDR1 as MNHEY and CDR2 as SVGAGI. The CDR3 extends over 16 amino acids. Trimming pared 2 bases from V and 3 bases from J, leaving 13 bases between. Written as DNA, the CDR3 is TGTGCCAGCAGTTACCAATCGGCAGGGCACACCGGGGAGCTGTTTTTT. Translated, it gives CASSYQSAGHTGELFF.

This clone was recorded only once. The V gene is TRBV14, the J gene TRBJ1-2, with D possibly TRBD1 on 6 matching bases. The CDR3 runs to 13 residues. Germline V gene data show CDR1 as SGHDN and CDR2 as FVKESK. Trimming shortened V by 3 bases and J by 5 bases, and 10 bases separated the two germline ends. The CDR3, as DNA: TGTGCCAGCAGCCAGAGGCAGGGGTATGGCTACACCTTC. It specifies CASSQRQGYGYTF.

This chain joins TRBV4-2 and TRBJ2-5; 8 positions agree with TRBD2. The CDR3 sequence is 18 residues long. Germline values: CDR1 LGHNA, CDR2 YNFKEQ. V was clipped by 0 bases and J by 4 bases; unmatched bases: 13. DNA of the CDR3: TGTGCCAGCAGCCAAGATGGTTGGAGCGGGGGTATTGGAGAGACCCAGTACTTC. Encoded protein: CASSQDGWSGGIGETQYF.

This clone was counted a single time. The rearrangement joins TRBV5-5 to TRBJ2-7; D unresolved. V shed 0 bases and J shed 0 bases, with 4 bases lying between them. There are 13 residues in the CDR3. CDR1 is SGHKS and CDR2 is YYEKEE in the germline V gene (reference sequence). For the CDR3, the DNA is TGTGCCAGCAGCTTGGGGAGCTCCTACGAGCAGTACTTC. Translation gives CASSLGSSYEQYF. Full variable domain (rest looked up from reference TRBV5-5 and TRBJ2-7): DAGVTQSPTHLIKTRGQQVTLRCSPISGHKSVSWYQQVLGQGPQFIFQYYEKEERGRGNFPDRFSARQFPNYSSELNVNALLLGDSALYLCASSLGSSYEQYFGPGTRLTVT.

This chain links TRBV6-4 with TRBJ2-3, with 7 nucleotides matching TRBD2. Trimming removed 2 bases from V and 4 bases from J; junction bases left unmatched: 9. In germline, CDR1 is MRHNA, CDR2 SNTAGT. The CDR3 spans 16 residues. The CDR3 coding sequence is TGTGCCAGCAGTGACGGGAGGGGAGGCGGGCCAGATACGCAGTATTTT. Translating it yields CASSDGRGGGPDTQYF.

The chain couples TRBV6-5 to TRBJ2-3; 11 nucleotides agree with TRBD2. Per the germline V gene, CDR1 is MNHEY and CDR2 is SVGAGI. The CDR3 is 15 amino acids. The V gene end was trimmed by 8 bases and the J gene end by 1 base; junction bases not matched to a gene: 5. The CDR3: CASSPGLAGTDTQYF. The CDR3 bases are TGTGCCAGCTCCCCGGGACTAGCGGGCACAGATACGCAGTATTTT.

The genes are TRBV2 and TRBJ2-3; D perhaps matches TRBD2 (5 bases). V gave up 4 bases and J gave up 0 bases, with 14 bases separating them. CDR1 SNHLY and CDR2 FYNNEI come from the germline V gene. This CDR3 spans 16 amino acids. The CDR3 DNA reads TGTGCCAGCAGTGGACTGGGCGGGTCTAGCACAGATACGCAGTATTTT. Encoded protein: CASSGLGGSSTDTQYF.

V and J are TRBV7-9 and TRBJ2-1; possibly TRBD1 for D (6 bases). Germline assignment: CDR1 SEHNR and CDR2 FQNEAQ (reference sequence). This CDR3 has 15 residues. Trimming removed 5 bases from V and 5 bases from J, with 16 bases in between. The CDR3 nucleotides read TGTGCCAGCAGCCTGGACTCAGGGGCTCACAATGAGCAGTTCTTC. Protein: CASSLDSGAHNEQFF.

The chain recombines TRBV5-1 with TRBJ1-1; D call uncertain. The germline V gene has CDR1 SGHRS and CDR2 YFSETQ. The CDR3 sequence is 15 residues long. Between the trimmed V and J ends, which lost 5 bases and 1 base, there was a span of 15 bases. CDR3 loop: CASREAHGGNTEAFF. CDR3 DNA: TGCGCCAGCAGGGAGGCCCACGGTGGGAACACTGAAGCTTTCTTT.

The V gene is TRBV4-2, the J gene TRBJ2-3; 14 bases match TRBD2. CDR3 length: 20 residues. Germline trimming cut 4 bases from V and 6 bases from J; bases unmatched to any gene: 18. Looked up from germline, CDR1 is LGHNA and CDR2 is YNFKEQ. This CDR3 is CASSLTGLAGGHALADTQYF. The DNA of the CDR3 is TGTGCCAGCAGCCTCACCGGACTAGCGGGGGGACACGCTCTTGCGGATACGCAGTATTTT.

V is TRBV5-1 and J is TRBJ1-2; possible D gene TRBD1, 6 bases. Germline CDR1 SGHRS, CDR2 YFSETQ. Trimming removed 4 bases from V and 8 bases from J, with 12 bases in between. The CDR3 has 12 amino acids. DNA for the CDR3: TGCGCCAGCAGCAAGGACAGCTTGGGCTACACCTTC. It translates to CASSKDSLGYTF.